This is a list of T cell receptor beta chains from one sample in a study of cytomegalovirus exposure and HLA in healthy donors. Profiled with immunoSEQ multiplex PCR; TCRdb holds only in-frame clones, not every one. The data show roughly 120,000 clones, around 87% seen once. The specimen sequenced was PBMCs. Source of these receptors: a woman aged 18-30 years in good health and CMV-seropositive. Each CDR3 is given with its conserved first and last residue. Each record gives: V gene, J gene, D gene, clone size, CDR3 DNA, CDR3 protein. A D gene is named only where the DNA matches it firmly. Size is stated for part of the rows, as once, few or many counts, or as a class when the clone is expanded.

V gene: TRBV5-1; J gene: TRBJ1-5; D gene: TRBD1; clone size: .; CDR3 DNA: TGCGCCAGCAGCTTGGGTCCGACAGGGGGTAATCAGCCCCAGCATTTT; CDR3 protein: CASSLGPTGGNQPQHF
V gene: TRBV4-3; J gene: TRBJ1-4; D gene: .; clone size: .; CDR3 DNA: TGCGCCAGCAGCCAAGAGGATGTGGCTAGGGAAAAACTGTTTTTT; CDR3 protein: CASSQEDVAREKLFF
V gene: TRBV2; J gene: TRBJ1-2; D gene: TRBD1; clone size: .; CDR3 DNA: TGTGCCAGCAGTGAGATATGGGAGGACAGGTCCTATGGCTACACCTTC; CDR3 protein: CASSEIWEDRSYGYTF
V gene: TRBV4-2; J gene: TRBJ1-6; D gene: TRBD1; clone size: few; CDR3 DNA: TGTGCCAGCAGCCAGGACAGGGCAGCGAATTCACCCCTCCACTTT; CDR3 protein: CASSQDRAANSPLHF
V gene: TRBV7-2; J gene: TRBJ2-7; D gene: .; clone size: .; CDR3 DNA: TGTGCCAGCACCACTAGGAGCTCCTACGAGCAGTACTTC; CDR3 protein: CASTTRSSYEQYF
V gene: TRBV12-5; J gene: TRBJ1-1; D gene: .; clone size: .; CDR3 DNA: TGTGCTAGTGGTTTGGTACGTTTATGGGGGGAGGTTAGGACTGAAGCTTTCTTT; CDR3 protein: CASGLVRLWGEVRTEAFF
V gene: TRBV6-1; J gene: TRBJ1-6; D gene: .; clone size: .; CDR3 DNA: TGTGCCAGCGGGGGGGCGAATAATTCACCCCTCCACTTT; CDR3 protein: CASGGANNSPLHF
V gene: TRBV6-1; J gene: TRBJ1-5; D gene: TRBD1; clone size: few; CDR3 DNA: TGTGCCAGCAGTGAAGGGGAAGGACAGGGCAATCAGCCCCAGCATTTT; CDR3 protein: CASSEGEGQGNQPQHF
V gene: TRBV28; J gene: TRBJ1-2; D gene: .; clone size: .; CDR3 DNA: TGTGCCAGCAGTTTCAGGGCCCAGGGGGGCTACACCTTC; CDR3 protein: CASSFRAQGGYTF
V gene: TRBV5-1; J gene: TRBJ1-2; D gene: TRBD1; clone size: .; CDR3 DNA: TGCGCCAGCAGCTCAGGGGGTGGTGACTATGGCTACACCTTC; CDR3 protein: CASSSGGGDYGYTF
V gene: TRBV19; J gene: TRBJ2-3; D gene: TRBD1; clone size: once; CDR3 DNA: TGTGCCAGTAGAGGGCAGGGGGCCACAGATACGCAGTATTTT; CDR3 protein: CASRGQGATDTQYF
V gene: TRBV6-1; J gene: TRBJ1-2; D gene: TRBD1; clone size: .; CDR3 DNA: TGTGCCAGCAGTGAGAAAGGGACAGGGGGCCATGGCTACACCTTC; CDR3 protein: CASSEKGTGGHGYTF
V gene: TRBV14; J gene: TRBJ2-7; D gene: .; clone size: .; CDR3 DNA: TGTGCCAGCAGCCAAGATGGGGCTGAGCAGTACTTC; CDR3 protein: CASSQDGAEQYF
V gene: TRBV7-2; J gene: TRBJ2-6; D gene: .; clone size: .; CDR3 DNA: TGTGCCAGCAGCTTAGGGCGGGGGCCGAGTTACTCTGGGGCCAACGTCCTGACTTTC; CDR3 protein: CASSLGRGPSYSGANVLTF
V gene: TRBV11-2; J gene: TRBJ2-5; D gene: .; clone size: .; CDR3 DNA: TGTGCCAGCAGCTTAGAAACCGCGGCCGAGGCCCAGTACTTC; CDR3 protein: CASSLETAAEAQYF
V gene: TRBV19; J gene: TRBJ1-3; D gene: TRBD1; clone size: once; CDR3 DNA: TGTGCCAGTAGTTCACAGGGGGCGTCTGGAAACACCATATATTTT; CDR3 protein: CASSSQGASGNTIYF
V gene: TRBV7-9; J gene: TRBJ2-7; D gene: .; clone size: .; CDR3 DNA: TGTGCCAGCAGCTTAGGAACAGGCTTCTACGAGCAGTACTTC; CDR3 protein: CASSLGTGFYEQYF
V gene: TRBV7-9; J gene: TRBJ2-2; D gene: TRBD1; clone size: .; CDR3 DNA: TGTGCCAGCAGCTACATGAAGATGGGACAGAACTCGAACACCGGGGAGCTGTTTTTT; CDR3 protein: CASSYMKMGQNSNTGELFF
V gene: TRBV5-5; J gene: TRBJ2-7; D gene: TRBD1; clone size: .; CDR3 DNA: TGTGCCAGCAGCTTGGTGTCCGGACAGGGCGCCTACGAGCAGTACTTC; CDR3 protein: CASSLVSGQGAYEQYF
V gene: TRBV7-9; J gene: TRBJ2-7; D gene: .; clone size: once; CDR3 DNA: TGTGCCAGCAGCAGCGGACTGGCGTACGAGCAGTACTTC; CDR3 protein: CASSSGLAYEQYF
V gene: TRBV9; J gene: TRBJ1-2; D gene: TRBD1; clone size: few; CDR3 DNA: TGTGCCAGCAGCCAGTACCCCATGACAGGGAACTATGGCTACACCTTC; CDR3 protein: CASSQYPMTGNYGYTF
V gene: TRBV9; J gene: TRBJ2-2; D gene: TRBD2; clone size: .; CDR3 DNA: TGTGCCAGCAGCGTAAGGGCCGGGACTAGCGGTTGGCCGGGGGAGCTGTTTTTT; CDR3 protein: CASSVRAGTSGWPGELFF
V gene: TRBV5-1; J gene: TRBJ1-2; D gene: TRBD1; clone size: .; CDR3 DNA: TGCGCCAGCCACGACGATGCCTACCGGGGACAGCCATTCGGCTACACCTTC; CDR3 protein: CASHDDAYRGQPFGYTF
V gene: TRBV2; J gene: TRBJ1-1; D gene: .; clone size: few; CDR3 DNA: TGTGCCAGCACCCGGCGGGTTACTGAAGCTTTCTTT; CDR3 protein: CASTRRVTEAFF
V gene: TRBV11-2; J gene: TRBJ2-7; D gene: .; clone size: .; CDR3 DNA: TGTGCCAGCAGCTTAGGGCCAAACTACGAGCAGTACTTC; CDR3 protein: CASSLGPNYEQYF
V gene: TRBV10-3; J gene: TRBJ2-7; D gene: .; clone size: .; CDR3 DNA: TGTGCCATCAGTGACGTTGATGGAGAACGGCCCTACGAGCAGTACTTC; CDR3 protein: CAISDVDGERPYEQYF
V gene: TRBV7-9; J gene: TRBJ1-1; D gene: .; clone size: .; CDR3 DNA: TGTGCCAGCAGCTTAACGTCAGGTCAAAACACTGAAGCTTTCTTT; CDR3 protein: CASSLTSGQNTEAFF
V gene: TRBV19; J gene: TRBJ2-3; D gene: .; clone size: .; CDR3 DNA: TGTGCCAGTAGTATTCGGGAGACCACAGATACGCAGTATTTT; CDR3 protein: CASSIRETTDTQYF
V gene: TRBV7-8; J gene: TRBJ1-1; D gene: .; clone size: .; CDR3 DNA: TGTGCCAGCAGCTTTCAGAACACTGAAGCTTTCTTT; CDR3 protein: CASSFQNTEAFF
V gene: TRBV7-8; J gene: TRBJ2-3; D gene: TRBD2; clone size: .; CDR3 DNA: TGTGCCAGCAGCGCAGGAGCGGGGGGGCCATCAGATACGCAGTATTTT; CDR3 protein: CASSAGAGGPSDTQYF
V gene: TRBV2; J gene: TRBJ2-7; D gene: TRBD1; clone size: .; CDR3 DNA: TGTGCCAGCAGCGGACAGGGCGTAAAGGGAGAGTACTTC; CDR3 protein: CASSGQGVKGEYF
V gene: TRBV2; J gene: TRBJ1-2; D gene: .; clone size: .; CDR3 DNA: TGTGCCAGCAGTGTACAGGGCGTGAACTATGGCTACACCTTC; CDR3 protein: CASSVQGVNYGYTF
V gene: TRBV29-1; J gene: TRBJ1-1; D gene: TRBD1; clone size: .; CDR3 DNA: TGCAGCGTTGCTACAGGGGGCACTGAAGCTTTCTTT; CDR3 protein: CSVATGGTEAFF
V gene: TRBV7-6; J gene: TRBJ1-2; D gene: .; clone size: once; CDR3 DNA: TGTGCCAGCAGCTTAGCGGCCGAGGGCACGCGCTATGGCTACACCTTC; CDR3 protein: CASSLAAEGTRYGYTF
V gene: TRBV5-1; J gene: TRBJ2-1; D gene: .; clone size: .; CDR3 DNA: TGCGCCAGCAGCTCCTCGCGTCCGGGCTACAATGAGCAGTTCTTC; CDR3 protein: CASSSSRPGYNEQFF
V gene: TRBV6-5; J gene: TRBJ1-3; D gene: .; clone size: .; CDR3 DNA: TGTGCCAGCAGCTCCTTCGGGGGGCCTGGAAACACCATATATTTT; CDR3 protein: CASSSFGGPGNTIYF
V gene: TRBV7-9; J gene: TRBJ2-7; D gene: .; clone size: .; CDR3 DNA: TGTGCCAGCAGCCAGACAGGATTCTCCTACGAGCAGTACTTC; CDR3 protein: CASSQTGFSYEQYF
V gene: TRBV27; J gene: TRBJ2-3; D gene: .; clone size: .; CDR3 DNA: TGTGCCAGCAACTCAGCAGGTGGGACTGCAGATACGCAGTATTTT; CDR3 protein: CASNSAGGTADTQYF
V gene: TRBV10-3; J gene: TRBJ1-5; D gene: .; clone size: .; CDR3 DNA: TGTGCCATCAGTGAGGCTCAGGGCGGTCAGCCCCAGCATTTT; CDR3 protein: CAISEAQGGQPQHF
V gene: TRBV5-5; J gene: TRBJ2-7; D gene: .; clone size: .; CDR3 DNA: TGTGCCAGCAGCTTAGCTATACTCTACGAGCAGTACTTC; CDR3 protein: CASSLAILYEQYF
V gene: TRBV4-1; J gene: TRBJ2-3; D gene: TRBD2; clone size: .; CDR3 DNA: TGCGCCAGCAGCCAAGTGATTAGCGGGGGAACACCCACAGATACGCAGTATTTT; CDR3 protein: CASSQVISGGTPTDTQYF
V gene: TRBV29-1; J gene: TRBJ1-1; D gene: .; clone size: once; CDR3 DNA: TGCAGCGTTGAAAGGACAGAATGGGCCGGAGTGGGAGCTTTCTTT; CDR3 protein: CSVERTEWAGVGAFF
V gene: TRBV9; J gene: TRBJ2-5; D gene: TRBD1; clone size: .; CDR3 DNA: TGTGCCAGCAGCGTAGGAGCAGGGGGAGAGACCCAGTACTTC; CDR3 protein: CASSVGAGGETQYF
V gene: TRBV6-4; J gene: TRBJ2-1; D gene: TRBD2; clone size: .; CDR3 DNA: TGTGCCAGCTCCTTAGAGGGTAGCGGGGCCTCCCCTGAGCAGTTCTTC; CDR3 protein: CASSLEGSGASPEQFF
V gene: TRBV6-1; J gene: TRBJ1-2; D gene: .; clone size: .; CDR3 DNA: TGTGCCAGCAGTGAAGCGGGGATAGGGAGATATGGCTACACCTTC; CDR3 protein: CASSEAGIGRYGYTF
V gene: TRBV6-6; J gene: TRBJ2-7; D gene: .; clone size: .; CDR3 DNA: TGTGCCAGCAGTTACTTGGAAGGGGCCTACGAGCAGTACTTC; CDR3 protein: CASSYLEGAYEQYF
V gene: TRBV29-1; J gene: TRBJ1-1; D gene: .; clone size: .; CDR3 DNA: TGCAGCGTTGACTTAGGGGGACCGAACACTGAAGCTTTCTTT; CDR3 protein: CSVDLGGPNTEAFF
V gene: TRBV15; J gene: TRBJ1-3; D gene: TRBD1; clone size: .; CDR3 DNA: TGTGCCACCAGCACAGGGACAGTGACTGGAAACACCATATATTTT; CDR3 protein: CATSTGTVTGNTIYF
V gene: TRBV11-2; J gene: TRBJ1-1; D gene: TRBD1; clone size: once; CDR3 DNA: TGTGCCAGCAGCTTATCCCCATATCAGGGGGGGAACACTGAAGCTTTCTTT; CDR3 protein: CASSLSPYQGGNTEAFF